Listed below are T cell receptor beta chains from one sample, sequenced in a study of early T cells in non-severe SARS-CoV-2 infection. TCRdb analysed the 5' RACE reads with MiXCR anew, one entry per CDR3 protein. In the table there are about 80,000 distinct CDR3 sequences, roughly 12% of which are singletons. The sequenced sample consisted of whole blood. The receptor source for this set is an adult who was a healthcare worker with PCR-confirmed SARS-CoV-2 infection or an uninfected control (not recorded which). CDR3s include the opening cysteine and the closing phenylalanine or tryptophan. The D gene is left open where the match is weak. Clone size appears in some rows only: once, few, many, or a class for an expanded clone.

>few|TRBV18|NA|TRBJ1-3
CASSPKFAGDHSGNTIYF
TGTGCCAGCTCACCAAAATTTGCAGGGGACCACTCTGGAAACACCATATATTTT
>few|TRBV7-2|TRBD2|TRBJ2-1
CASSALGLGSYNEQFF
TGTGCCAGCAGCGCACTGGGACTAGGATCATACAATGAGCAGTTCTTC
>NA|TRBV18|NA|TRBJ2-7
CASSGGVTYEQYF
TGTGCCAGCTCCGGCGGTGTTACCTACGAGCAGTACTTC
>NA|TRBV29-1|TRBD2|TRBJ2-7
CSVGLAALNEQYF
TGCAGCGTTGGACTAGCTGCGTTGAACGAGCAGTACTTC
>few|TRBV20-1|NA|TRBJ2-5
CSARVRYQETQYF
TGCAGTGCTAGAGTGCGGTATCAAGAGACCCAGTACTTC
>many|TRBV5-1|NA|TRBJ2-5
CASSLGRGVSGSETQYF
TGCGCCAGCAGCTTGGGTCGGGGAGTTTCAGGATCGGAGACCCAGTACTTC
>many|TRBV12-3/TRBV12-4|TRBD2|TRBJ2-1
CASRTSGGRNEQFF
TGTGCCAGCAGGACTAGCGGGGGACGCAATGAGCAGTTCTTC
>NA|TRBV6-1|NA|TRBJ1-4
CASTGRNEKLFF
TGTGCCAGCACGGGACGCAATGAAAAACTGTTTTTT
>many|TRBV9|TRBD2|TRBJ2-3
CASSVASLAADTQYF
TGTGCCAGCAGCGTAGCTTCCCTAGCGGCAGATACGCAGTATTTT
>NA|TRBV2|TRBD2|TRBJ2-3
CASSLAGGLDTQYF
TGTGCCAGCAGCCTAGCGGGGGGGTTAGATACGCAGTATTTT
>NA|TRBV29-1|NA|TRBJ1-6
CSVEDPRGSPLHF
TGCAGCGTTGAAGATCCCCGGGGGTCACCCCTCCACTTT
>few|TRBV4-1|NA|TRBJ1-1
CASSITWPGRTEAFF
TGCGCCAGCAGCATCACTTGGCCAGGGAGAACTGAAGCTTTCTTT
>many|TRBV7-6|NA|TRBJ1-2
CASSLRHGVGYGYTF
TGTGCCAGCAGCCTACGACACGGGGTAGGCTATGGCTACACCTTC
>many|TRBV7-2|TRBD2|TRBJ2-3
CASSLRGGGTDTQYF
TGTGCCAGCAGCCTCCGCGGGGGAGGCACAGATACGCAGTATTTT
>few|TRBV19|NA|TRBJ1-5
CASRQQGFYQPQHF
TGTGCCAGTAGACAACAGGGTTTTTATCAGCCCCAGCATTTT
>many|TRBV29-1|NA|TRBJ2-3
CSVEDLGDSTDTQYF
TGCAGCGTTGAAGATCTGGGTGACAGCACAGATACGCAGTATTTT
>few|TRBV12-3/TRBV12-4|NA|TRBJ2-2
CASIGTPNTGELFF
TGTGCCAGCATCGGGACGCCAAACACCGGGGAGCTGTTTTTT
>few|TRBV20-1|NA|TRBJ2-5
CSARDFQGKETQYF
TGCAGTGCTAGAGATTTCCAGGGCAAAGAGACCCAGTACTTC
>many|TRBV9|NA|TRBJ1-1
CASSNQGNTEAFF
TGTGCCAGCAGTAATCAGGGGAACACTGAAGCTTTCTTT
>many|TRBV27|TRBD1|TRBJ1-2
CASRDRGRTVGYTF
TGTGCCAGCAGGGACAGGGGGCGTACGGTCGGCTACACCTTC